This T cell receptor (beta chain) was sequenced for a study of beta chain features in type 1 diabetes (dated by TCRdb to 2016 to 2019). In terms of the full investigation: No differences in mean age, gender distribution, total cell number or subset yield were found between patients and healthy donors. A total of 107,917,701 sorted cells were examined across all samples, and the number of cells per subset was strongly correlated with RNA yield. In the study, recently diagnosed type 1 diabetes patients and matched healthy donors were compared on the TCRB repertoires of their sorted circulating CD4+ T cell subsets. Naive and central memory subsets were obtained from all 30 or so donors, but regulatory and stem cell-like memory subsets were isolated from only 8 patients and 8 healthy donors.

V is shortened by 5 bases, J by 0 bases, and the region joining them spans 8 bases. CDR1 and CDR2 (MNHNY, SVGAGI) derive from the germline V gene (reference sequence). The CDR3 sequence holds 13 residues, the cysteine and phenylalanine included. CDR3 DNA only is kept here, 39 bases in frame from base 1. Comment on this clone: The antigen this receptor binds is unknown. It has no much larger one-base neighbor in the sample; base qualities were not kept.

The entire amount of isolated RNA was reverse transcribed using the High Capacity cDNA Reverse Transcription Kit, so the sequenced TCRB transcripts were expressed ones. Deep immunoSEQ sequencing was applied to naive, central memory and regulatory T cell samples, giving an average of about 3.7 million total reads per sample. Sorted cells were lysed in RLT buffer and RNA was extracted with DNase-treated RNeasy Micro or Mini kits, depending on cell number. To prevent cross-contamination, each cell subset was processed individually, whereas patient and healthy donor samples were processed jointly. Using the immunoSEQ multiplex PCR, TCRB sequences were amplified from cDNA into 87-bp fragments spanning the CDR3 region. The amplicons were sequenced using the Illumina HiSeq platform. The study's processing was this. PCR bias was computationally corrected using synthetic template baselines, reads within Hamming distance 2 were collapsed, and singletons that could not be merged were discarded. Reads were aligned to IMGT to assign V, D and J genes, CDR3 length, and insertions or deletions at six rearrangement sites. Within each subset, clonotype counts were normalized to sorted cell number, and only after that were true diversity and Gini coefficients computed with the tcR R package. The overlap coefficient, calculated on TCRB nucleotide sequences, was used to measure repertoire sharing. Out-of-frame TCRB sequences from naive cells were analyzed as a proxy for the pre-selection repertoire. As stored in TCRdb, this immuneACCESS dataset retains in-frame rearrangements with V and J assigned. A fraction of the clones does not appear; measured against another copy, unresolved V genes explain less than half of the discrepancy, and the remainder lacks a known reason. Clonal size and the V and J genes are those of that table, whereas D and trimming came from the DNA. The sample table shows a few hundred thousand clones, and roughly 16% are seen once. Of the sample, roughly 0.017% is held by the ten largest clones.

Here is what the overall study found, with its caveats: Sequencing cDNA rather than genomic DNA could over-represent highly expressing activated cells, although activation and CD3 levels did not differ between groups. Shorter templates might be favored by PCR, yet because patient and control samples were amplified and corrected together, any such skew would affect both groups equally. Type 1 diabetes patients showed a moderate but significant shortening of TCRB CDR3 length in all four CD4+ subsets. Naive, central memory and regulatory TCRB repertoires appeared to be more similar among patients than among healthy donors. Only small numbers of individuals were included in the HLA sub-analyses, which left unresolved whether HLA type had any influence on TCRB rearrangement. Fewer insertions and more nucleotide deletions at VDJ recombination sites were observed in patients with type 1 diabetes, implying thymic rearrangement abnormalities.

A single peripheral blood draw of about 120 mL on average was collected from each donor into heparinised tubes. Naive, central memory, regulatory and stem cell-like memory CD4+ T cells were sorted on a BD FACSAria II using a panel including CD45RO, CCR7, CD25, CD127, CD95 and CD27. Purity was above 95% for every sorted population. PBMCs were isolated right away by Lymphoprep density gradient centrifugation and were stained directly, without culture. So that batch effects would be minimized, each experiment stained and sorted samples in pairs, pairing one healthy donor with one patient. This sequence uses TRBV6-6 and TRBJ2-7; the best D guess is TRBD2, with 5 bases matching. The source material was naive CD4+ T cells from blood. The cell subset or site label here, explained by the study, means: true naive CD4+ T cells. This TCR derives from a woman in her late teens or twenties in good health. The CDR3 region has the sequence CASSRTSSYEQYF. The nucleotides are TGTGCCAGCAGTAGAACTAGCTCCTACGAGCAGTACTTC.